This is a list of T cell receptor beta chains from one sample in a study of T-cell memory formation after mild COVID-19. MiXCR, applied by TCRdb to the 5' RACE reads, yields one record per CDR3 protein. The table lists about 100,000 distinct CDR3 sequences, around 10% of them singletons, with about 40% in the top ten. Sequenced sample: PBMCs or a T cell subset sorted from them (not recorded which). Receptors were obtained from a man aged 18 to 29 who had mild COVID-19 (a few samples of this study predate the infection). Cell type and time point are not known. Both conserved end residues are part of each CDR3. Fields, in order: D gene, clone size, V gene, J gene, CDR3 protein, CDR3 DNA. The D gene is left open where the match is weak. Clone sizes are given selectively: once, few, many, or a class where the clone is expanded.

D: TRBD1; size: -; V: TRBV12-3/TRBV12-4; J: TRBJ1-2; CDR3: CASGRTGGFYGYTF; DNA: TGTGCCAGCGGCCGGACAGGGGGCTTCTATGGCTACACCTTC
D: -; size: -; V: TRBV12-3/TRBV12-4; J: TRBJ2-5; CDR3: CASCSMGNKETQYF; DNA: TGTGCCAGTTGTTCGATGGGTAATAAAGAGACCCAGTACTTC
D: -; size: -; V: TRBV4-3; J: TRBJ2-3; CDR3: CASSHEGDWKDTQYF; DNA: TGCGCCAGCAGCCACGAGGGCGATTGGAAAGATACGCAGTATTTT
D: -; size: few; V: TRBV29-1; J: TRBJ1-2; CDR3: CSVRGDLYGYTF; DNA: TGCAGCGTTCGGGGAGACCTCTATGGCTACACCTTC
D: TRBD1; size: many; V: TRBV7-9; J: TRBJ1-1; CDR3: CASSLATGRMNTEAFF; DNA: TGTGCCAGCAGCTTAGCGACAGGGAGGATGAACACTGAAGCTTTCTTT
D: -; size: -; V: TRBV5-1; J: TRBJ1-4; CDR3: CASSLSRATNEKLFF; DNA: TGCGCCAGCAGCTTGTCTCGGGCAACTAATGAAAAACTGTTTTTT
D: TRBD1; size: few; V: TRBV6-2/TRBV6-3; J: TRBJ2-3; CDR3: CASSYIIQGFTDTQYF; DNA: TGTGCCAGCAGTTACATTATACAGGGGTTCACAGATACGCAGTATTTT
D: TRBD1; size: few; V: TRBV6-2/TRBV6-3; J: TRBJ2-1; CDR3: CASSYLGQARNEQFF; DNA: TGTGCCAGCAGTTACCTGGGACAGGCACGCAATGAGCAGTTCTTC
D: TRBD1; size: few; V: TRBV9; J: TRBJ2-5; CDR3: CASSVGVGQGAGETQYF; DNA: TGTGCCAGCAGCGTAGGTGTGGGACAGGGGGCCGGAGAGACCCAGTACTTC
D: TRBD2; size: few; V: TRBV6-5; J: TRBJ2-1; CDR3: CASSYSTGGYNEQFF; DNA: TGTGCCAGCAGTTACTCGACGGGGGGATACAATGAGCAGTTCTTC
D: TRBD1; size: -; V: TRBV6-5; J: TRBJ1-1; CDR3: CASSYVGTGFTQGMNTEAFF; DNA: TGTGCCAGCAGTTACGTCGGGACAGGGTTTACCCAGGGAATGAACACTGAAGCTTTCTTT
D: -; size: -; V: TRBV27; J: TRBJ1-4; CDR3: CASKVAVRYEKLFF; DNA: TGTGCCAGCAAGGTGGCAGTTAGGTACGAAAAACTGTTTTTT
D: TRBD1; size: -; V: TRBV6-2/TRBV6-3; J: TRBJ2-7; CDR3: CASSYGTGSAYEQYF; DNA: TGTGCCAGCAGTTACGGGACAGGGTCTGCCTACGAGCAGTACTTC
D: -; size: few; V: TRBV27; J: TRBJ2-2; CDR3: CATGDRLANTGELFF; DNA: TGTGCCACCGGGGACCGGCTAGCTAACACCGGGGAGCTGTTTTTT
D: -; size: -; V: TRBV5-1; J: TRBJ1-2; CDR3: CASSLVGDRYTF; DNA: TGCGCCAGCAGCTTGGTGGGGGATCGCTACACCTTC
D: -; size: few; V: TRBV7-9; J: TRBJ1-1; CDR3: CASSFNEAFF; DNA: TGTGCCAGCAGCTTTAATGAAGCTTTCTTT
D: -; size: -; V: TRBV7-9; J: TRBJ2-4; CDR3: CASSSSGVLHIQYF; DNA: TGTGCCAGCAGCTCTTCAGGGGTTCTCCACATTCAGTACTTC
D: -; size: many; V: TRBV6-2/TRBV6-3; J: TRBJ2-7; CDR3: CASSYAGPYEQYF; DNA: TGTGCCAGCAGTTACGCCGGACCCTACGAGCAGTACTTC
D: TRBD1; size: -; V: TRBV7-9; J: TRBJ2-3; CDR3: CASSGVRGGGTDTQYF; DNA: TGTGCCAGCAGCGGGGTACGAGGGGGCGGGACAGATACGCAGTATTTT
D: -; size: few; V: TRBV4-3; J: TRBJ1-4; CDR3: CASSRGPGANEKLFF; DNA: TGCGCCAGCAGCAGGGGCCCGGGGGCTAATGAAAAACTGTTTTTT
D: TRBD1; size: -; V: TRBV7-9; J: TRBJ1-2; CDR3: CASSDGQGSPLPGYTF; DNA: TGTGCCAGCAGCGACGGACAGGGGTCCCCTTTACCTGGCTACACCTTC
D: -; size: -; V: TRBV4-2; J: TRBJ1-1; CDR3: CASSHSGPTEAFF; DNA: TGTGCCAGCAGCCACTCGGGGCCGACTGAAGCTTTCTTT